This T cell receptor (beta chain) was obtained from a study of PD-1 blockade in classical Hodgkin lymphoma. Findings and limits, study-wide: Newly diagnosed patients were reported to start with lower TCR diversity than healthy donors. Lower baseline TCR diversity marked trial partial responders and progressors. The drivers behind the repertoire differences, possibly disease activity or prior therapy, remain undefined.

The CDR3 runs to 11 residues. V was trimmed by 3 bases and J by 6 bases, leaving 5 bases between them. Per germline, CDR1 MDHEN and CDR2 SYDVKM. TCRdb's table, derived via immunoSEQ multiplex PCR, lists solely in-frame clones and lacks some. This sample has about 150,000 clones, with nearly 80% found just once. Patients all relapsed after autologous stem cell transplantation, and there was variation in brentuximab vedotin exposure. Complete response, partial response or progressive disease made up the best responses. A word on this clone: The antigen is undetermined.

The sequence was collected from a human donor with classical Hodgkin lymphoma. The material sequenced was peripheral blood mononuclear cells (PBMCs), taken before the second cycle of nivolumab. The chain carries TRBV28 and TRBJ1-1, with D uncertain. CDR3: CASSFGPEAFF. The CDR3 bases are TGTGCCAGCAGTTTCGGCCCTGAAGCTTTCTTT.